Listed below are T cell receptor beta chains from one sample, sequenced in a study of OX40 agonist ivuxolimab in advanced cancers. Assay: immunoSEQ multiplex PCR; the TCRdb copy retains only in-frame clones and omits some. The table has fewer than 85,000 clones, 70% to 90% seen once. Sequenced here: CD4+ or CD8+ T cells sorted from blood, sampled in a trial of the OX40 agonist ivuxolimab. These receptors were obtained from an adult with an advanced solid tumor such as melanoma, head and neck, liver or kidney cancer. The CDR3 runs from the conserved cysteine through the conserved F or W. The D gene is left open where the match is weak. The size field is filled for only some rows; it gives once, few, many or a size class.

D: TRBD1
size: NA
J: TRBJ1-2
V: TRBV5-8
DNA: TGTGCCAGCAGGGCCGGACAGGGAGGGTATGGCTACACCTTC
CDR3: CASRAGQGGYGYTF

D: NA
size: NA
J: TRBJ1-2
V: TRBV9
DNA: TGTGCCAGCAGCGTAGGAGGGAGAGGCTATGGCTACACCTTC
CDR3: CASSVGGRGYGYTF

D: NA
size: few
J: TRBJ2-7
V: TRBV6-1
DNA: TGTGCCAGCAGTGAAGCGCTTCTGGTAACGAACGAGCAGTACTTC
CDR3: CASSEALLVTNEQYF

D: TRBD2
size: NA
J: TRBJ2-3
V: TRBV7-3
DNA: TGTGCCAGCAGCCCCCCCGGACTAGCTGGGATGGATACGCAGTATTTT
CDR3: CASSPPGLAGMDTQYF

D: NA
size: NA
J: TRBJ1-1
V: TRBV12-5
DNA: TGTGCTAGTGGTTGGGGGACGCATGGTACTGAAGCTTTCTTT
CDR3: CASGWGTHGTEAFF

D: TRBD1
size: NA
J: TRBJ2-5
V: TRBV5-6
DNA: TGTGCCAGCAGCGTACGACAGGGGGCCTGGGAGACCCAGTACTTC
CDR3: CASSVRQGAWETQYF

D: TRBD1
size: NA
J: TRBJ2-1
V: TRBV9
DNA: TGTGCCAGCGCCCCGGGACAGAGACACAATGAGCAGTTCTTC
CDR3: CASAPGQRHNEQFF

D: NA
size: NA
J: TRBJ2-4
V: TRBV2
DNA: TGTGCCAGCAGTGGAGAAGGCCAAAACATTCAGTACTTC
CDR3: CASSGEGQNIQYF

D: NA
size: NA
J: TRBJ1-5
V: TRBV21-1
DNA: TGTGCCAGCATGGCGGAGAATCAGCCCCAGCATTTT
CDR3: CASMAENQPQHF

D: NA
size: NA
J: TRBJ2-6
V: TRBV30
DNA: TGTGCCTGGAGTAGATCCCCCCCAGGGGCCAACGTCCTGACTTTC
CDR3: CAWSRSPPGANVLTF

D: NA
size: NA
J: TRBJ1-5
V: TRBV10-1
DNA: TGCGCCAGCAGTCAAACGAGCCAGCCCCAGCATTTT
CDR3: CASSQTSQPQHF

D: TRBD2
size: NA
J: TRBJ2-3
V: TRBV18
DNA: TGTGCCAGCTCACCACGGGACTACCGAGATACGCAGTATTTT
CDR3: CASSPRDYRDTQYF

D: NA
size: NA
J: TRBJ2-7
V: TRBV28
DNA: TGTGCCAGCAGTTGGGCTGGGGGCTACGAGCAGTACTTC
CDR3: CASSWAGGYEQYF

D: NA
size: few
J: TRBJ1-5
V: TRBV6-6
DNA: TGTGCCAGCAAGGACCTTCGGGGGAGCAATCAGCCCCAGCATTTT
CDR3: CASKDLRGSNQPQHF

D: TRBD2
size: NA
J: TRBJ2-2
V: TRBV15
DNA: TGTGCCACCAGCAGAGCGTTCGCGGGAGGTGTCATAGGGAGCACCGGGGAGCTGTTTTTT
CDR3: CATSRAFAGGVIGSTGELFF

D: NA
size: NA
J: TRBJ2-6
V: TRBV7-2
DNA: TGTGCCAGCAGACGTACTCCGAGGGGTTCTGGGGCCAACGTCCTGACTTTC
CDR3: CASRRTPRGSGANVLTF

D: NA
size: NA
J: TRBJ2-5
V: TRBV20-1
DNA: TGCAGTGCTAGTCCCTCGGAGACCCAGTACTTC
CDR3: CSASPSETQYF

D: TRBD1
size: NA
J: TRBJ2-7
V: TRBV6-5
DNA: TGTGCCACCACCGGGACAGGGTACCACGAGCAGTACTTC
CDR3: CATTGTGYHEQYF

D: TRBD2
size: NA
J: TRBJ2-1
V: TRBV4-3
DNA: TGCGCCAGCAGCCCAAGAAATAGCGGGGCGGGGAATGAGCAGTTCTTC
CDR3: CASSPRNSGAGNEQFF

D: NA
size: once
J: TRBJ2-2
V: TRBV5-1
DNA: TGCGCCAGCAGCCCGGGACACACCGGGGAGCTGTTTTTT
CDR3: CASSPGHTGELFF

D: TRBD2
size: NA
J: TRBJ2-2
V: TRBV27
DNA: TGTGCCGCTAGCGGGGGGGTCACCGGGGAGCTGTTTTTT
CDR3: CAASGGVTGELFF

D: TRBD2
size: NA
J: TRBJ2-7
V: TRBV5-6
DNA: TGTGCCAGCAGCAAGGGACTAGCGGGGGGATCGGGCGAGCAGTACTTC
CDR3: CASSKGLAGGSGEQYF

D: NA
size: NA
J: TRBJ2-1
V: TRBV9
DNA: TGTGCCAGCAGCGTAGAAATCTCAAAGCCCCACAATGAGCAGTTCTTC
CDR3: CASSVEISKPHNEQFF